Shown below are 21 T cell receptor beta chains from a single sample sequenced in a study of blood T cell repertoires in COVID-19. Clones were read by immunoSEQ multiplex PCR, and TCRdb kept only the in-frame ones, dropping some. The sample holds about 250,000 clones, approximately 82% seen once. Sequencing input: peripheral blood. The receptor set was obtained from an elderly woman with active or convalescent COVID-19.

This clone appeared a single time. The V call is TRBV2, the J call TRBJ1-2; 8 bases align to TRBD1. This CDR3 is built from 14 residues. V shed 7 bases, J shed 6 bases, and the junction held 10 bases outside the gene matches. The V gene's germline CDR1 is SNHLY and CDR2 FYNNEI. For the CDR3, the DNA is TGTGCCAGCAAGACCGCCGGACAGGGACATGGCTACACCTTC. It codes for CASKTAGQGHGYTF.

The J gene is TRBJ2-7, the V gene TRBV5-1; 11 bases are shared with TRBD2. The CDR3 extends over 15 amino acids. After removal of 4 bases from V and 1 base from J, the junction contained 4 bases not matched to a gene. Germline CDR1 and CDR2: SGHRS and YFSETQ. The CDR3 loop reads CASSEGLAESYEQYF. The CDR3 nucleotides read TGCGCCAGCAGCGAGGGACTAGCGGAGTCCTACGAGCAGTACTTC.

This chain links TRBV19 with TRBJ1-5; 7 bases agree with TRBD1. V lost 8 bases to trimming and J lost 4 bases; unmatched junction nucleotides: 2. The CDR3 is 12 residues long. Germline V gene data show CDR1 as LNHDA and CDR2 as SQIVND (reference sequence). The CDR3 bases are TGTGCCAGTCACAGGGGTAATCAGCCCCAGCATTTT. Amino acids: CASHRGNQPQHF.

This clone has just one count. The chain couples TRBV9 to TRBJ2-5; 7 nucleotides align to TRBD1. The CDR3 has 14 residues. After removal of 4 bases from V and 3 bases from J, the junction contained 6 bases not matched to a gene. Germline loops: CDR1 SGDLS, CDR2 YYNGEE. DNA of the CDR3: TGTGCCAGCAGCCCGGACAGGAGGAAAGAGACCCAGTACTTC. This sequence encodes CASSPDRRKETQYF.

The chain has TRBV3-1 (or the pseudogene TRBV3-2) and TRBJ2-2; TRBD2 is a possible D gene (5 bases). Between the trimmed V and J ends, which lost 1 base and 5 bases, there was a span of 8 bases. Germline CDR1 reads LGHDT; CDR2 reads YNNKEL (reference sequence). The CDR3 covers 14 residues. CDR3 bases: TGTGCCAGCAGCCAAGGAGGGAAAACCGGGGAGCTGTTTTTT. Amino acid sequence: CASSQGGKTGELFF.

The V and J genes are TRBV19 and TRBJ1-2; D is perhaps TRBD1 (6 bases). Between the trimmed V and J ends, which lost 2 bases and 6 bases, there was a span of 13 bases. Germline values: CDR1 LNHDA, CDR2 SQIVND (reference sequence). The CDR3 loop spans 14 amino acids. This chain's CDR3 is CASSIIQGGHGYTF. The CDR3 region has the DNA TGTGCCAGTAGTATAATACAGGGCGGCCATGGCTACACCTTC.

The chain is built from TRBV5-1 and TRBJ1-2; the D is unclear. The germline V gene has CDR1 SGHRS and CDR2 YFSETQ. V was pared by 2 bases and J by 4 bases, with 18 bases between. This CDR3 spans 16 amino acids. CDR3 amino acids: CASSFGVGFGGYGYTF. The CDR3 DNA sequence: TGCGCCAGCAGCTTCGGAGTTGGGTTCGGAGGCTATGGCTACACCTTC.

The chain combines TRBV18 with TRBJ2-2, with TRBD1 identical over 7 bases. Germline trimming cut 2 bases from V and 2 bases from J; bases unmatched to any gene: 2. Germline lookup yields CDR1 KGHSH and CDR2 LQKENI. The CDR3 is 15 amino acids. The CDR3 bases are TGTGCCAGCTCACCAACAGGGGACAACACCGGGGAGCTGTTTTTT. This translates into CASSPTGDNTGELFF.

This chain links TRBV19 with TRBJ2-1; 8 nucleotides align to TRBD1. Germline loops: CDR1 LNHDA, CDR2 SQIVND (reference sequence). Trimming removed 5 bases from V and 4 bases from J; junction bases left unmatched: 4. This CDR3 is 14 amino acids long. CDR3 bases: TGTGCCAGTAGTGACAGGACAGGGTACAATGAGCAGTTCTTC. It translates to CASSDRTGYNEQFF.

With respect to this clone: The same CDR3 arises from other DNA sequences in this sample as well. J is TRBJ2-7 and V is TRBV5-1, with 8 nucleotides matching TRBD1. Germline lookup yields CDR1 SGHRS and CDR2 YFSETQ. CDR3 length equals 15 residues. V gave up 4 bases and J gave up 2 bases; unmatched junction bases: 8. The CDR3 is CASSTGQGGPYEQYF. The CDR3 DNA is TGCGCCAGCAGCACAGGACAGGGTGGGCCCTACGAGCAGTACTTC.

The V and J genes are TRBV2 and TRBJ2-7; D gene uncertain. Trimming took off 8 bases at V and 2 bases at J, with 7 bases between the two ends. Germline lookup yields CDR1 SNHLY and CDR2 FYNNEI. CDR3 length: 11 amino acids. CDR3 bases: TGTGCCAGCGCGCTTACCTACGAGCAGTACTTC. As protein: CASALTYEQYF.

The chain has TRBV7-2 and TRBJ1-2; maybe TRBD1 (6 bases). In germline, CDR1 is SGHTA, CDR2 FQGNSA. The CDR3 has 15 residues. The V end was cut by 5 bases, the J end by 4 bases, with 17 bases between. The DNA for the CDR3 is TGTGCCAGCAGCCTGGGGGGGGCCACTGTCTATGGCTACACCTTC. Residues: CASSLGGATVYGYTF.

The chain couples TRBV30 to TRBJ2-7; tentatively, D is TRBD2 (5 bases). Germline V gene data show CDR1 as GTSNPN and CDR2 as SVGIG (reference sequence). The CDR3 sequence is 13 residues long. With 2 bases removed from V and 7 bases from J, the gap between germline ends came to 15 bases. In DNA form, the CDR3 reads TGTGCCTGGAGTCCCCGGGGTAGCGAGGAGCAGTACTTC. Translation: CAWSPRGSEEQYF.

Details on this clone: Other DNA sequences from this sample encode an identical CDR3 as well. V gene TRBV19 combines with J gene TRBJ1-5; 7 positions agree with TRBD1. CDR1 is LNHDA and CDR2 is SQIVND in the germline V gene (reference sequence). This CDR3 is built from 14 residues. Trimming took 5 bases from V and 6 from J; bases not matched to a gene: 7. The DNA for the CDR3 is TGTGCCAGTAGTCCAAACAGGGGTGGTCAGCCCCAGCATTTT. This sequence encodes CASSPNRGGQPQHF.

The rearrangement uses TRBV28 and TRBJ2-1, with TRBD2 identical over 10 bases. The CDR3 loop spans 14 amino acids. Germline-derived CDR1 and CDR2 are MDHEN and SYDVKM. The V segment lost 6 bases and the J segment 7 bases; nucleotides outside the gene matches: 6. The CDR3 loop reads CASSRTSGPNEQFF. The CDR3 nucleotides are TGTGCCAGCAGCCGGACTAGCGGACCAAATGAGCAGTTCTTC.

J is TRBJ1-1 and V is TRBV6-6; TRBD1 aligns across 7 bases. The CDR3 covers 13 residues. Germline-derived CDR1 and CDR2 are MNHNY and SVGAGI (reference sequence). V was clipped by 5 bases and J by 5 bases; unmatched bases: 5. CDR3 sequence (DNA): TGTGCCAGCAGTCTAATACAGGGGACTGAAGCTTTCTTT. It is translated as CASSLIQGTEAFF.

CDR3 sequence: CASSFDRGDGGYTF. The CDR3 nucleotides read TGCGCCAGCAGCTTTGACAGGGGAGATGGTGGCTACACCTTC. The genes are TRBV5-1 and TRBJ1-2; 8 positions match TRBD1. The germline V gene has CDR1 SGHRS and CDR2 YFSETQ. The CDR3 covers 14 residues. The V gene end was trimmed by 2 bases and the J gene end by 7 bases; junction bases not matched to a gene: 7.

V usage is TRBV19 and J usage is TRBJ2-1, with 12 positions matching TRBD2. Germline CDR1 reads LNHDA; CDR2 reads SQIVND (reference sequence). V shed 6 bases, J shed 3 bases, and the junction held 15 bases outside the gene matches. The CDR3 covers 19 residues. CDR3 sequence: CASRSTSGGPHGLYNEQFF. CDR3 DNA sequence: TGTGCCAGTAGGTCTACTAGCGGGGGGCCTCATGGACTCTACAATGAGCAGTTCTTC.

In its sample, this clone was seen a few times. The genes are TRBV28 and TRBJ1-2, with D maybe TRBD1 (5 bases). Germline values: CDR1 MDHEN, CDR2 SYDVKM. V dropped 6 bases and J dropped 2 bases, with 16 bases sitting between them. This CDR3 is built from 15 residues. The CDR3 loop is CASRTIDRHNYGYTF. In nucleotides, the CDR3 is TGTGCCAGCAGAACCATCGACAGACACAACTATGGCTACACCTTC.

The rearrangement uses TRBV2 and TRBJ2-2, with TRBD2 matching over 12 bases. The V gene end was trimmed by 3 bases and the J gene end by 3 bases; junction bases not matched to a gene: 8. The V gene's germline CDR1 is SNHLY and CDR2 FYNNEI. The CDR3 is 18 residues long. DNA of the CDR3: TGTGCCAGCAGTGATGGGGCTAGCGGGGGGGATTACACCGGGGAGCTGTTTTTT. It encodes CASSDGASGGDYTGELFF. Full variable domain (rest looked up from reference TRBV2 and TRBJ2-2): EPEVTQTPSHQVTQMGQEVILRCVPISNHLYFYWYRQILGQKVEFLVSFYNNEISEKSEIFDDQFSVERPDGSNFTLKIRSTKLEDSAMYFCASSDGASGGDYTGELFFGEGSRLTVL.

V is TRBV5-4 and J is TRBJ1-2, with D hard to call. V was pared by 6 bases and J by 4 bases, with 10 bases between. The CDR3 consists of 12 residues. Germline V CDR1 and CDR2: SGHNT, YYREEE (reference sequence). CDR3 residues: CASNIDSYGYTF. CDR3 nucleotides: TGTGCCAGCAACATAGACTCCTATGGCTACACCTTC.